Included here is one TCR beta chain sequence, with context. The data belong to a study of OX40 agonist ivuxolimab in advanced cancers. Turning to the study itself: Dose-escalation patients suffered from hepatocellular carcinoma, melanoma, renal cell or head and neck cancer.

The repertoire was sequenced with immunoSEQ multiplex PCR; TCRdb's copy has only in-frame clones and lacks some. The repertoire holds tens of thousands of clones, with 83% as singletons. No patient had autoimmune disease or received systemic immunosuppression. Collection of blood occurred at baseline, at cycle 4 day 1, and at cycle 7 day 1. With 3 bases removed from V and 3 bases from J, the gap between germline ends came to 8 bases. The CDR3 runs 13 residues. Germline V lookup: CDR1 KGHSH, CDR2 LQKENI. This TCR came from an adult with an advanced solid tumor such as melanoma, head and neck, liver or kidney cancer. The material sequenced was CD4+ or CD8+ T cells sorted from blood, taken in a trial of the OX40 agonist ivuxolimab. This chain joins TRBV18 and TRBJ1-1, with no clear D. The CDR3 DNA sequence: TGTGCCAGCTCACCGTCGGCAGACACTGAAGCTTTCTTT. Its protein product is CASSPSADTEAFF.